This entry describes one T cell receptor beta chain. Its cognate antigen is unknown. The data were taken from a study of cytomegalovirus exposure and HLA in healthy donors. General study findings and limits: According to the study, some 160 TCR beta chains were cytomegalovirus-associated.

TCRdb keeps only in-frame clones here, not all; method: immunoSEQ multiplex PCR. This table holds 200,000 or so clones, around 86% found once. The CDR3 extends over 14 amino acids. With 5 bases clipped from V and 5 bases from J, the junction kept 2 bases outside the gene matches. Germline V gene lookup returns CDR1 LNHDA and CDR2 SQIVND (reference sequence). The specimen was PBMCs. This TCR was recovered from a woman aged 18-35 years in good health and CMV-seropositive. The rearrangement uses TRBV19 and TRBJ2-2; 10 bases line up with TRBD1. CDR3 region: CASSWDRGTGELFF. For the CDR3, the DNA is TGTGCCAGTAGTTGGGACAGGGGAACCGGGGAGCTGTTTTTT.